The 3 T cell receptor beta chains presented below share a single source sample, sequenced in a study of OX40 agonist ivuxolimab in advanced cancers. The data were produced by immunoSEQ multiplex PCR, yet TCRdb's version contains in-frame clones alone and is incomplete. The sample contains tens of thousands of clones, around 86% of which appear only once. The sequences come from CD4+ or CD8+ T cells sorted from blood, collected in a trial of the OX40 agonist ivuxolimab. The receptor source for this set is an adult with an advanced solid tumor such as melanoma, head and neck, liver or kidney cancer.

This clone appeared a few times. The chain has TRBV5-1 and TRBJ2-1; 10 bases agree with TRBD2. J lost 9 bases, V lost 0 bases, and 3 bases had no gene match. The CDR3 is made up of 14 amino acids. CDR1 is SGHRS and CDR2 is YFSETQ in the germline V gene. The CDR3 is CASSLVSSGSEQFF. The CDR3 DNA reads TGCGCCAGCAGCTTGGTATCTAGCGGGAGTGAGCAGTTCTTC.

The V and J genes are TRBV2 and TRBJ2-7; weak D call: TRBD2 (6 bases). Trimming left V 2 bases short and J 1 base short, with 15 bases between. The germline CDR1 and CDR2 sequences are SNHLY and FYNNEI. This CDR3 contains 16 residues. The CDR3 is CASSEYRASDSYEQYF. CDR3 in DNA: TGTGCCAGCAGTGAATATAGGGCTAGCGATTCCTACGAGCAGTACTTC.

This clone has more than one count but fewer than ten. The chain employs TRBV7-2 and TRBJ1-1; D possibly corresponds to TRBD1 (5 bases). Germline-derived CDR1 and CDR2 are SGHTA and FQGNSA. V lost 1 base to trimming and J lost 4 bases, with 10 bases between them. The CDR3 has 14 amino acids. CDR3 residues: CASSLVQGTTEAFF. The CDR3 nucleotides read TGTGCCAGCAGCTTAGTTCAGGGTACCACTGAAGCTTTCTTT.